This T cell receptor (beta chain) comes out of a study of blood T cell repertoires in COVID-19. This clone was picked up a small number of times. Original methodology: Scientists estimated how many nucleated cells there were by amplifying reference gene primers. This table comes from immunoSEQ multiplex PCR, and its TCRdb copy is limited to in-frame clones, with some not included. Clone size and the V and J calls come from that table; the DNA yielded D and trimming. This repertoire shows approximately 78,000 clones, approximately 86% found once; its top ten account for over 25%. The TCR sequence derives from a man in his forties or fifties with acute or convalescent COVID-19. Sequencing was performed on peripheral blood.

The CDR3 spells CASSLDPGQKAGELFF. The CDR3 nucleotides read TGCGCCAGCAGCTTGGATCCGGGACAGAAGGCCGGGGAGCTGTTTTTT. The J gene is TRBJ2-2, the V gene TRBV5-1; 7 bases map to TRBD1. The CDR3 extends over 16 amino acids. Germline CDR1 and CDR2: SGHRS and YFSETQ. V lost 0 bases and J lost 6; bases outside the gene matches: 8.